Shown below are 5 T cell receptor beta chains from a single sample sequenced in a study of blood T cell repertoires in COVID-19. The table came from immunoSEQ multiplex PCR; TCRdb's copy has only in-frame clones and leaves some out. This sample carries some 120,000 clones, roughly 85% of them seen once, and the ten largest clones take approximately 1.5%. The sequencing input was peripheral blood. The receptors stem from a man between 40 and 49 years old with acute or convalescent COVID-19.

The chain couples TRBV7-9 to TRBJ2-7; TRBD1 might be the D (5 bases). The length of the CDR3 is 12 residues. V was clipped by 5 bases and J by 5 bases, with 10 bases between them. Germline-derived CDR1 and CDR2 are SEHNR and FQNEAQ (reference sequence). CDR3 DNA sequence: TGTGCCAGCAGCCTGGACATCCACGAGCAGTACTTC. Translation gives CASSLDIHEQYF.

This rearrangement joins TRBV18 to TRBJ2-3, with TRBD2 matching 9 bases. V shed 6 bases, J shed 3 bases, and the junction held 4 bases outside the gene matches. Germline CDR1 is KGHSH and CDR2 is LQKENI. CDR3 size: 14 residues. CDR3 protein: CASSTAGGTDTQYF. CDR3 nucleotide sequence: TGTGCCAGCTCTACAGCGGGGGGAACAGATACGCAGTATTTT.

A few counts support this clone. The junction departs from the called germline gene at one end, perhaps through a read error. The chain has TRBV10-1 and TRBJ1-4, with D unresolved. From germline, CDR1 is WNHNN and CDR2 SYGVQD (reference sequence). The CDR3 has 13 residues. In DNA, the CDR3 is TGCGCCAGCCGTGAGACATCAGATGAAAAACTGTTTTTT. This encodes CASRETSDEKLFF.

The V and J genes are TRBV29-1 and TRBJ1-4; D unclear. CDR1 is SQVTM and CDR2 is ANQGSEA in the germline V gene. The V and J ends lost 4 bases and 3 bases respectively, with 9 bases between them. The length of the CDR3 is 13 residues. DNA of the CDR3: TGCAGCGTTGCGGTCCACGCTAATGAAAAACTGTTTTTT. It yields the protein CSVAVHANEKLFF.

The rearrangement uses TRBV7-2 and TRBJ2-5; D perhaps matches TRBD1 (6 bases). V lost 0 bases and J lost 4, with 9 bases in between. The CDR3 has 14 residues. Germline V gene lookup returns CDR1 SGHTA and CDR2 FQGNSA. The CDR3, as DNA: TGTGCCAGCAGCTTAGCGGGCAGGGGAGAGACCCAGTACTTC. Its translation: CASSLAGRGETQYF.